Below, 5 T cell receptor beta chains from the same sample are listed, as sequenced in a study of T-cell reconstitution after alpha-beta-depleted transplantation in children. TCRbeta library construction was performed incorporating unique molecular identifiers. TCRdb re-analysed the PCR reads in MiXCR, keeping a single row per CDR3 protein. The data contain over 550,000 distinct CDR3 sequences, 8% to 11% of them singletons. Specimen: PBMCs from the stem cell graft donor, collected from the stem cell graft. The receptor set was obtained from a human donor who donated a stem cell graft to a child with acute myeloid leukemia.

With respect to this clonotype: One end of the junction varies from germline; a read error may be responsible. This rearrangement joins TRBV20-1 to TRBJ2-1; D is unresolved. The V gene's germline CDR1 is DFQATT and CDR2 SNEGSKA (reference sequence). The CDR3 loop spans 18 amino acids. The CDR3 coding sequence is TGCTGTGCTAGAGATTTAACGTCGACTGGTGGCTCCTACAATGAGCAGTTCTTC. This codes for CCARDLTSTGGSYNEQFF.

The chain has TRBV6-1 and TRBJ2-7; D perhaps matches TRBD2 (6 bases). Deletions cut 7 bases from V and 2 bases from J, with 27 bases between. The CDR3 totals 18 residues. CDR1 is MNHNS, CDR2 SASEGT, per germline. CDR3 loop: CASTLLTGMDRGTYEQYF. The CDR3 DNA reads TGTGCCAGCACCCTACTTACCGGTATGGATCGCGGGACCTACGAGCAGTACTTC.

This clonotype was counted only a few times. The V gene is TRBV15, the J gene TRBJ2-2; TRBD1 aligns across 7 bases. Germline assignment: CDR1 LNHNV and CDR2 YYDKDF (reference sequence). CDR3 length: 15 amino acids. J was trimmed by 7 bases and V by 4 bases; bases with no gene match: 9. CDR3 in DNA: TGTGCCACCAGCAAGTACAGGGGTGTCGGCGGGGAGCTGTTTTTT. It translates to CATSKYRGVGGELFF.

J is TRBJ2-1 and V is TRBV30; tentatively, D is TRBD1 (6 bases). CDR1 is GTSNPN, CDR2 SVGIG, per germline (reference sequence). V was pared by 1 base and J by 6 bases, with 10 bases between. The CDR3 is made up of 13 amino acids. CDR3 DNA sequence: TGTGCCTGGAGTGGGACAGCTGGCAATGAGCAGTTCTTC. It translates to CAWSGTAGNEQFF. Full variable domain (rest looked up from reference TRBV30 and TRBJ2-1): SQTIHQWPATLVQPVGSPLSLECTVEGTSNPNLYWYRQAAGRGLQLLFYSVGIGQISSEVPQNLSASRPQDRQFILSSKKLLLSDSGFYLCAWSGTAGNEQFFGPGTRLTVL.

Many counts were recorded for this clonotype. The rearrangement joins TRBV20-1 to TRBJ2-3; 9 bases match TRBD1. V dropped 6 bases and J dropped 2; count of bases not matched to a gene: 3. The CDR3 is 13 amino acids. The V gene's germline CDR1 is DFQATT and CDR2 SNEGSKA (reference sequence). The CDR3 region has the DNA TGCAGTGCCTGGACAGGGGACACAGATACGCAGTATTTT. The encoded protein is CSAWTGDTDTQYF.